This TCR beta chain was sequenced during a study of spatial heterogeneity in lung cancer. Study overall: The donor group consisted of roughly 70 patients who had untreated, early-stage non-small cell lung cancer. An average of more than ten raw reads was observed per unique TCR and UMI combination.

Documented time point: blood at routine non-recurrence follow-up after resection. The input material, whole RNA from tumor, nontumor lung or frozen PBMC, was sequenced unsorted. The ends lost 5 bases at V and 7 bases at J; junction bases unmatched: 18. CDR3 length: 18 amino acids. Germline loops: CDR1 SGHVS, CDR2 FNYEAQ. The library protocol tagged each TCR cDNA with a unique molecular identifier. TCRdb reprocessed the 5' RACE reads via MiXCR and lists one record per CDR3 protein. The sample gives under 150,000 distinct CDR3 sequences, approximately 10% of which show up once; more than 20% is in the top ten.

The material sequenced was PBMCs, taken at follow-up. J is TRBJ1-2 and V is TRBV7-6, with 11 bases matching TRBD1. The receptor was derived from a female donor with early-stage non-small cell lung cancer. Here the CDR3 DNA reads TGTGCCAGCAGCCTGCCCCCGGGACAGGGGGTAACCCGGGGTGGCTACACCTTC. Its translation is CASSLPPGQGVTRGGYTF. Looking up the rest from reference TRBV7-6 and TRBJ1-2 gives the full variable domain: GAGVSQSPRYKVTKRGQDVALRCDPISGHVSLYWYRQALGQGPEFLTYFNYEAQQDKSGLPNDRFSAERPEGSISTLTIQRTEQRDSAMYRCASSLPPGQGVTRGGYTFGSGTRLTVV.